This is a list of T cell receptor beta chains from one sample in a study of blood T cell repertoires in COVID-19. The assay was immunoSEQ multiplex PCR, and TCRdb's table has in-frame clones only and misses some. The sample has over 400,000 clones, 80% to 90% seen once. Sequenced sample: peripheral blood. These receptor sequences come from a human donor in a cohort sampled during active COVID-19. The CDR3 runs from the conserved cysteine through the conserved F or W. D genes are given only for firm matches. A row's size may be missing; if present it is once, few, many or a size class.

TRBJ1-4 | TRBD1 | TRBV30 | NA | CAWSRDRGNEKLFF | TGTGCCTGGAGCCGGGACAGGGGAAATGAAAAACTGTTTTTT
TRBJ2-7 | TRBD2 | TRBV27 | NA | CASSFSGRVEEQYF | TGTGCCAGCAGTTTCAGCGGGAGGGTCGAAGAGCAGTACTTC
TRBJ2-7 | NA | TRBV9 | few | CASSVLGSSYEQYF | TGTGCCAGCAGCGTATTGGGCTCCTCCTACGAGCAGTACTTC
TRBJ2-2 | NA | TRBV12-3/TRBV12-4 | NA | CASSPQGFGELFF | TGTGCCAGCAGCCCACAGGGTTTCGGGGAGCTGTTTTTT
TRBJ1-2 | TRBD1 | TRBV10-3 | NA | CAISGVQGAEYGYTF | TGTGCCATCAGTGGGGTACAGGGGGCTGAGTATGGCTACACCTTC
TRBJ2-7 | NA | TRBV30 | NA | CAWSGTAYEQYF | TGTGCCTGGAGTGGGACAGCCTACGAGCAGTACTTC
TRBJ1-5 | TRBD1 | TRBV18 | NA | CASSPGQGRQPQHF | TGTGCCAGCTCACCCGGACAGGGGAGGCAGCCCCAGCATTTT
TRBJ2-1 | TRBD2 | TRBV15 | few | CATSSGSGTAYNEQFF | TGTGCCACCAGCAGCGGAAGCGGGACGGCCTACAATGAGCAGTTCTTC
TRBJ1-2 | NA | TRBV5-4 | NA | CASSSSGGNYGYTF | TGTGCCAGCAGCTCCTCGGGAGGCAACTATGGCTACACCTTC
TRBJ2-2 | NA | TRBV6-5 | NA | CASRPLTAVIGELFF | TGTGCCAGCAGGCCTTTAACAGCGGTTATCGGGGAGCTGTTTTTT
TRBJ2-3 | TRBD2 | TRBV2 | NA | CASSAGGITDTQYF | TGTGCCAGCAGTGCGGGAGGGATCACAGATACGCAGTATTTT
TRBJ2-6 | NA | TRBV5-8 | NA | CASSLIRSGANVLTF | TGTGCCAGCAGCCTAATCCGCTCTGGGGCCAACGTCCTGACTTTC
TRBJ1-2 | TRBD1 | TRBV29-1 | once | CSVGTGGFYGYTF | TGCAGCGTCGGGACAGGGGGCTTCTATGGCTACACCTTC
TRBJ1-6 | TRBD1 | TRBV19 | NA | CASSRGQPSSYNSPLHF | TGTGCCAGTAGTAGGGGACAGCCGAGCTCCTATAATTCACCCCTCCACTTT
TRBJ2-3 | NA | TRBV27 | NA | CASSYSVITDTQYF | TGTGCCAGCAGTTATTCCGTTATCACAGATACGCAGTATTTT
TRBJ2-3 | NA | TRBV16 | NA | CASSVERGSTDTQYF | TGTGCCAGCAGTGTGGAAAGGGGTAGCACAGATACGCAGTATTTT
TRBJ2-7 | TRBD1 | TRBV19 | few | CASRLQGGASYEQYF | TGTGCCAGTAGGCTACAGGGGGGAGCCTCCTACGAGCAGTACTTC
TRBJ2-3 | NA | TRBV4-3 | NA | CASSSDQTEADTQYF | TGCGCCAGCAGCTCTGACCAGACAGAAGCAGATACGCAGTATTTT
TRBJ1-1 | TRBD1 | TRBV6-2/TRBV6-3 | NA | CASSLYRGREAFF | TGTGCCAGCAGTCTCTACAGGGGGCGCGAAGCTTTCTTT
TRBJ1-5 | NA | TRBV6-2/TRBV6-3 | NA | CASSYSTENQPQHF | TGTGCCAGCAGTTATTCGACTGAGAATCAGCCCCAGCATTTT
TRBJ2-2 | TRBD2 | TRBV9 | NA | CASSGPGLAGSGPNTGELFF | TGTGCCAGCAGCGGCCCGGGACTAGCGGGATCGGGTCCTAACACCGGGGAGCTGTTTTTT
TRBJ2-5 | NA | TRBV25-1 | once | CASSRRGETQYF | TGTGCCAGCAGTCGCCGGGGGGAGACCCAGTACTTC
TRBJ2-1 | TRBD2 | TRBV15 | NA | CATSRDRGSGAYNEQFF | TGTGCCACCAGCAGAGATCGTGGTAGCGGGGCTTACAATGAGCAGTTCTTC
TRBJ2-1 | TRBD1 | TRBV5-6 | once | CASSLWTGFSSYNEQFF | TGTGCCAGCAGCCTCTGGACAGGGTTTTCGTCCTACAATGAGCAGTTCTTC
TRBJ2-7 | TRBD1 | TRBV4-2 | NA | CASSQVPGQGTYEQYF | TGTGCCAGCAGCCAAGTGCCGGGACAGGGGACCTACGAGCAGTACTTC
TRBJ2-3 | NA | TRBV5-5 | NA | CATDEAGSFTDTQYF | TGTGCCACCGACGAAGCGGGCTCTTTCACAGATACGCAGTATTTT
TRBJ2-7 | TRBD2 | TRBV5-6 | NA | CASSLIRTSGGTYEQYF | TGTGCCAGCAGCTTAATAAGGACTAGCGGGGGGACCTACGAGCAGTACTTC
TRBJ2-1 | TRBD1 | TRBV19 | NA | CASSINRGEQFF | TGTGCCAGTAGCATAAACAGGGGTGAGCAGTTCTTC
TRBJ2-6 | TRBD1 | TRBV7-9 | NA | CASSFLQGAAGANVLTF | TGTGCCAGCAGCTTTTTACAGGGGGCGGCTGGGGCCAACGTCCTGACTTTC
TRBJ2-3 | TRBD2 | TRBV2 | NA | CASRLAGGTDTQYF | TGTGCCAGCAGACTAGCGGGAGGAACAGATACGCAGTATTTT
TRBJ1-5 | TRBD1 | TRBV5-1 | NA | CASSWGTGKNQPQHF | TGCGCCAGCAGCTGGGGGACAGGGAAGAATCAGCCCCAGCATTTT
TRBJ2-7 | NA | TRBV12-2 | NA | CASRLGPRTRENEQYF | TGTGCAAGTCGCTTAGGACCACGTACGAGGGAAAACGAGCAGTACTTC
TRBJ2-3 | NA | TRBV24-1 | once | CATSYRDSGNTQYF | TGTGCCACCAGTTACCGGGACTCGGGAAATACGCAGTATTTT
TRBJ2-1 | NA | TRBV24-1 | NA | CATSGGSRGGHNEQFF | TGTGCCACCTCCGGCGGATCGAGGGGAGGCCACAATGAGCAGTTCTTC
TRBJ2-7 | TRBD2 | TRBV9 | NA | CASSLSGSGNDYEQYF | TGTGCCAGCAGCCTCTCGGGTAGCGGGAACGACTACGAGCAGTACTTC
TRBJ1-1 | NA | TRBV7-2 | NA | CASSLLGGAFPNTEAFF | TGTGCCAGCAGCTTACTGGGGGGGGCGTTCCCGAACACTGAAGCTTTCTTT
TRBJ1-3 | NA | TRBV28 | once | CASSFAQGRNTIYF | TGTGCCAGCAGTTTTGCGCAGGGTAGAAACACCATATATTTT
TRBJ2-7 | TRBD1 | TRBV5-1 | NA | CASRWTGEDYYEQYF | TGCGCCAGCAGGTGGACAGGGGAGGATTACTACGAGCAGTACTTC
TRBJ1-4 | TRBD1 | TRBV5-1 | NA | CASSNRQGANEKLFF | TGCGCCAGCAGCAACCGACAGGGGGCGAATGAAAAACTGTTTTTT
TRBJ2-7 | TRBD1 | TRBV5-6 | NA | CASSFYRGYNEQYF | TGTGCCAGCAGCTTCTACAGGGGGTACAACGAGCAGTACTTC
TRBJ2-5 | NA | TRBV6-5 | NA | CASILGGQETQYF | TGTGCCAGCATCCTAGGGGGCCAAGAGACCCAGTACTTC
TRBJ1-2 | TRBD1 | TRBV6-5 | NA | CASSYSRSGGNFGYTF | TGTGCCAGCAGTTACTCGAGATCAGGGGGCAACTTTGGCTACACCTTC
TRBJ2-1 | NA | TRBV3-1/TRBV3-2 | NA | CASSQERDHHNEQFF | TGTGCCAGCAGCCAAGAACGGGATCACCACAATGAGCAGTTCTTC
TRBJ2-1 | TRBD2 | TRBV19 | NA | CASSIPGLVTNEQFF | TGTGCCAGTAGTATACCGGGACTAGTTACCAATGAGCAGTTCTTC
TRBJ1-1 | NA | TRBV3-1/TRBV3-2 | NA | CASSQDSGRGAFF | TGTGCCAGCAGCCAAGATAGTGGACGAGGGGCTTTCTTT
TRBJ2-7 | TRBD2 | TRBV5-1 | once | CASSLASGRALDSYEQYF | TGCGCCAGCAGCTTGGCTAGCGGGAGGGCCCTCGACTCCTACGAGCAGTACTTC
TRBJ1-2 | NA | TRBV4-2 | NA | CASSQGGGSPYGYTF | TGTGCCAGCAGCCAAGGTGGGGGGAGCCCCTATGGCTACACCTTC